The 7 T cell receptor beta chains presented below share a single source sample, sequenced in a study of T cell repertoires in cytomegalovirus infection. MiXCR was run by TCRdb on the reads, yielding one entry per CDR3 protein. The sample shows roughly 78,000 distinct CDR3 sequences, 35% to 50% of them seen only once. These TCRs are of unknown antigen specificity. The sequences come from CD8+ T cells from cultured PBMCs, collected from culture after CMV antigen stimulation. The receptor set was obtained from a human donor in good health (CMV status not recorded). Some clones in this sample may be carry-over from other donors' samples.

The CDR3 is CASSLLLAGGPDTQYF. The CDR3 DNA sequence: TGTGCCAGCAGCTTATTGTTAGCGGGGGGTCCAGATACGCAGTATTTT. The chain couples TRBV7-6 to TRBJ2-3; 10 nucleotides align to TRBD2. The length of the CDR3 is 16 residues. Germline V lookup: CDR1 SGHVS, CDR2 FNYEAQ. With V trimmed by 2 bases and J by 4 bases, 6 bases remained unmatched.

This clonotype has a handful of counts. This chain links TRBV24-1 with TRBJ2-3; 10 bases line up with TRBD1. Losses at the gene ends were 5 bases for V and 3 bases for J; bases not matched to a gene: 4. Looked up from germline, CDR1 is KGHDR and CDR2 is SFDVKD. The CDR3 spans 15 residues. The CDR3 DNA sequence: TGTGCCACCAGTGCCCCGGGACAGGGGACAGATACGCAGTATTTT. Amino acid sequence: CATSAPGQGTDTQYF.

This clonotype was recorded a few times. The gene calls are TRBV7-6 and TRBJ1-4; D may be TRBD1 (5 bases). Per germline, CDR1 SGHVS and CDR2 FNYEAQ. This CDR3 comprises 15 residues. Trimming removed 6 bases at V and 1 base at J, with 12 bases between. The CDR3 is CASSQSGGTNEKLFF. In DNA, the CDR3 is TGTGCCAGCAGTCAAAGCGGGGGAACTAATGAAAAACTGTTTTTT.

This clonotype was observed at least ten times. V usage is TRBV7-2 and J usage is TRBJ2-2; TRBD1 agrees at 7 bases. The germline V gene has CDR1 SGHTA and CDR2 FQGNSA. V shed 4 bases and J 3 bases; nucleotides not matched to a gene: 5. This CDR3 region has 15 residues. CDR3 in DNA: TGTGCCAGCAGCTGGCCAGACAGGGACACCGGGGAGCTGTTTTTT. Translating gives CASSWPDRDTGELFF.

The rearrangement uses TRBV5-1 and TRBJ1-1; TRBD1 agrees at 9 bases. Germline CDR1 is SGHRS and CDR2 is YFSETQ. V trimming: 4 bases; J trimming: 4 bases; junction bases outside the gene matches: 8. The CDR3 covers 15 residues. The CDR3 loop reads CASSGNRGRVTEAFF. The CDR3 DNA is TGCGCCAGCAGCGGAAACAGGGGGCGCGTCACTGAAGCTTTCTTT.

This CDR3 reads CASSPMGQIKTQYF. The CDR3 region has the DNA TGTGCCAGCAGTCCCATGGGACAGATAAAGACCCAGTACTTC. V is TRBV7-9 and J is TRBJ2-5, with TRBD1 matching 7 bases. The germline V gene encodes CDR1 SEHNR and CDR2 FQNEAQ (reference sequence). This CDR3 has 14 residues. Trimming took 6 bases from V and 6 from J; bases not matched to a gene: 10. Filled out from reference TRBV7-9 and TRBJ2-5, the complete variable domain reads DTGVSQNPRHKITKRGQNVTFRCDPISEHNRLYWYRQTLGQGPEFLTYFQNEAQLEKSRLLSDRFSAERPKGSFSTLEIQRTEQGDSAMYLCASSPMGQIKTQYFGPGTRLLVL.

This rearrangement joins TRBV6-5 to TRBJ1-1; TRBD1 is a possible D gene (6 bases). The CDR3 has 14 amino acids. Per the germline V gene, CDR1 is MNHEY and CDR2 is SVGAGI. V dropped 6 bases and J dropped 0 bases, with 11 bases sitting between them. CDR3 bases: TGTGCCAGCAGGCCGGACAGCATGAACACTGAAGCTTTCTTT. Its protein is CASRPDSMNTEAFF.